A single sample is the source of the 15 T cell receptor beta chains below, sequenced in a study of post-analysis software for immune sequencing data. General observations from the study: There were five TRBV segments more frequent in patients than controls, and TRBV5-6, TRBV5-1 and TRBV20-1 were among them.

TCR beta libraries were prepared from cDNA with unique molecular identifiers. One entry per CDR3 protein results from TCRdb running MiXCR on the PCR reads. In the table there are hundreds of thousands of distinct CDR3 sequences, roughly 29% of which are singletons. Which antigens these TCRs recognize remains unknown. The sequenced sample consisted of blood. These receptor sequences come from a girl aged 10 to 17 with multiple sclerosis.

The chain uses TRBV4-1 and TRBJ1-1, with a tentative D call TRBD1 (5 bases). Germline CDR1 reads MGHRA; CDR2 reads YSYEKL. The CDR3 covers 15 residues. The ends were cut back, 1 base at V and 7 bases at J, with 16 bases in the middle. The CDR3 sequence: CASSQGVSGKDEAFF. In DNA, the CDR3 is TGCGCCAGCAGCCAAGGAGTCTCAGGGAAGGATGAAGCTTTCTTT.

The V call is TRBV20-1, the J call TRBJ1-4; D uncertain. V dropped 6 bases and J dropped 0 bases, with 11 bases sitting between them. The CDR3 contains 14 residues. CDR1 is DFQATT, CDR2 SNEGSKA, per germline (reference sequence). DNA of the CDR3: TGCAGTGCGTCAGGAGTTGCAACTAATGAAAAACTGTTTTTT. This sequence encodes CSASGVATNEKLFF.

In its sample, this clonotype was seen a few times. The rearrangement uses TRBV4-3 and TRBJ2-3; 9 bases line up with TRBD2. The CDR3 totals 17 residues. Germline assignment: CDR1 LGHNA and CDR2 YSLEER. The V gene end was trimmed by 4 bases and the J gene end by 8 bases; junction bases not matched to a gene: 16. The CDR3 coding sequence is TGCGCCAGCAGCCGAAAAGCAGATAGCGGGAGAGGGGCTACGCAGTATTTT. This sequence encodes CASSRKADSGRGATQYF.

The chain carries TRBV6-5 and TRBJ2-1; D might be TRBD2 (6 bases). V lost 5 bases to trimming and J lost 2 bases, with 13 bases between them. The CDR3 is made up of 15 amino acids. CDR1 and CDR2 from the germline V gene are MNHEY and SVGAGI. The CDR3 DNA sequence: TGTGCCAGCAGTCGGCTAGCGATGGCCTACAATGAGCAGTTCTTC. This codes for CASSRLAMAYNEQFF.

CDR3 sequence: CASSEGASGRVRSYNEQFF. In DNA, the CDR3 is TGCGCCAGCAGTGAGGGGGCTAGCGGGAGGGTCCGATCCTACAATGAGCAGTTCTTC. The chain carries TRBV10-1 and TRBJ2-1; 12 nucleotides match TRBD2. The CDR3 extends over 19 amino acids. Germline CDR1 reads WNHNN; CDR2 reads SYGVQD (reference sequence). The V gene end was trimmed by 2 bases and the J gene end by 1 base; junction bases not matched to a gene: 9.

This clonotype turned up a few times. The chain is built from TRBV15 and TRBJ2-1; possibly TRBD1 for D (5 bases). The V gene lost 1 base and the J gene lost 2 bases, with 9 bases spanning the gap. Germline V gene sequence: CDR1 LNHNV, CDR2 YYDKDF (reference sequence). There are 15 residues in the CDR3. The CDR3 bases are TGTGCCACCAGCAGAGTAGCAGGGACCTACAATGAGCAGTTCTTC. The encoded protein is CATSRVAGTYNEQFF.

This clonotype was seen a few times. The chain couples TRBV5-4 to TRBJ2-5; perhaps TRBD1 as D (5 bases). This CDR3 spans 14 amino acids. Trimming took off 3 bases at V and 2 bases at J, with 11 bases between the two ends. Germline CDR1 SGHNT, CDR2 YYREEE (reference sequence). The CDR3 coding sequence is TGTGCCAGCAGCTCTGGGGCGACACAAGAGACCCAGTACTTC. Translated, it gives CASSSGATQETQYF.

The rearrangement links TRBV5-1 to TRBJ2-1; 8 bases agree with TRBD2. This CDR3 is 16 amino acids long. J lost 6 bases, V lost 0 bases, and 8 bases had no gene match. Looked up from germline, CDR1 is SGHRS and CDR2 is YFSETQ. CDR3 DNA: TGCGCCAGCAGCTTGGGACGGGGACTAGAAATCAATGAGCAGTTCTTC. Protein product: CASSLGRGLEINEQFF.

This clonotype was found a few times. The chain couples TRBV20-1 to TRBJ2-7, with D perhaps matching TRBD1 (6 bases). The CDR3 consists of 12 residues. V lost 4 bases, J lost 1 base, and 8 bases lay in between. The germline CDR1 and CDR2 sequences are DFQATT and SNEGSKA (reference sequence). For the CDR3, the DNA is TGCAGTGCTACGGACAGTTCCTACGAGCAGTACTTC. Its translation: CSATDSSYEQYF.

This clonotype turned up a few times. V is TRBV29-1 and J is TRBJ2-6, with no clear D. Trimming took 6 bases from V and 0 from J, leaving 9 bases between them. The CDR3 loop spans 14 amino acids. Germline CDR1 is SQVTM and CDR2 is ANQGSEA. The CDR3 loop is CSVERASGANVLTF. CDR3 nucleotides: TGCAGCGTGGAAAGGGCCTCTGGGGCCAACGTCCTGACTTTC.

V usage is TRBV7-2 and J usage is TRBJ2-1, with D unclear. Per germline, CDR1 SGHTA and CDR2 FQGNSA. CDR3 length: 15 residues. The germline V and J ends were trimmed by 3 bases and 9 bases, with 18 bases remaining between them. The CDR3 reads CASSFRHRPLGEQFF. The CDR3 region has the DNA TGTGCCAGCAGCTTCCGCCACCGACCTTTGGGTGAGCAGTTCTTC.

The rearrangement uses TRBV20-1 and TRBJ1-5, with D tentatively TRBD1 (5 bases). CDR1 and CDR2 from the germline V gene are DFQATT and SNEGSKA (reference sequence). CDR3 length equals 14 residues. V shed 3 bases and J shed 6 bases, with 15 bases lying between them. The CDR3 bases are TGCAGTGCTAGGATCAGGCAGGGAGGTCAGCCCCAGCATTTT. Translated, it gives CSARIRQGGQPQHF.

This clonotype was seen a handful of times. The rearrangement links TRBV7-6 to TRBJ1-5; D may be TRBD1 (6 bases). The V and J ends lost 6 bases and 3 bases respectively, with 15 bases between them. The CDR3 has 15 amino acids. The germline gives CDR1 SGHVS, CDR2 FNYEAQ. The CDR3, as DNA: TGTGCCAGCAGTCTCGGGGGGGCTAACAATCAGCCCCAGCATTTT. This codes for CASSLGGANNQPQHF. The full variable domain, in which reference TRBV7-6 and TRBJ1-5 provide the parts outside the CDR3, is GAGVSQSPRYKVTKRGQDVALRCDPISGHVSLYWYRQALGQGPEFLTYFNYEAQQDKSGLPNDRFSAERPEGSISTLTIQRTEQRDSAMYRCASSLGGANNQPQHFGDGTRLSIL.

J is TRBJ2-1 and V is TRBV28, with D uncertain. Germline V lookup: CDR1 MDHEN, CDR2 SYDVKM. V was pared by 6 bases and J by 5 bases, with 17 bases between. The CDR3 spans 15 residues. CDR3: CASSPGRSYNNEQFF. CDR3 sequence (DNA): TGTGCCAGCAGCCCAGGCAGATCCTATAACAATGAGCAGTTCTTC.

In this sample, this clonotype turned up many times. The CDR3 nucleotides read TGCAGTGCTACGGGTGTGCACGAGCAGTACTTC. Encoded protein: CSATGVHEQYF. The V call is TRBV20-1, the J call TRBJ2-7; D gene uncertain. V gave up 4 bases and J gave up 5 bases, with 9 bases separating them. This CDR3 region has 11 residues. Germline assignment: CDR1 DFQATT and CDR2 SNEGSKA (reference sequence).